The 32 T cell receptor beta chains reported below all come from one sample, sequenced in a study of blood T cells in healthy people across ages (dated by TCRdb to the mid-2010s). Library generation was performed with 5' RACE. A second PCR of roughly 7 to 11 cycles was run with a J-beta primer mix and a sample-barcoded 5' primer. Using fastp at Q25 and MiXCR, TCRdb reprocessed the public reads and kept productive beta chains. CDR3 protein duplicates are merged, each entry listing the most common genes and DNA. For this sample there are around 1,800,000 distinct CDR3 sequences; about two fifths appear just once. The top ten clones comprise roughly 24% of the sample. Sequenced: blood. The receptors come from a human donor in good health.

This clonotype came up a few times. The chain uses TRBV29-1 and TRBJ1-1; D is ambiguous. Germline V CDR1 and CDR2: SQVTM, ANQGSEA. CDR3 size: 13 residues. V was clipped by 2 bases and J by 7 bases, with 14 bases between them. CDR3 sequence: CSVERRQTSEAFF. In DNA form, the CDR3 reads TGCAGCGTTGAACGCCGGCAGACAAGTGAAGCTTTCTTT.

Only a few counts were recorded for this clonotype. This chain connects TRBV15 to TRBJ1-5; perhaps TRBD1 as D (6 bases). CDR3 length equals 15 residues. V was trimmed by 0 bases and J by 5 bases, leaving 11 bases between them. In germline, CDR1 is LNHNV, CDR2 YYDKDF (reference sequence). The CDR3: CATSRDSRGHQPQHF. DNA for the CDR3: TGTGCCACCAGCAGAGATAGCAGGGGTCATCAGCCCCAGCATTTT.

V and J are TRBV4-1 and TRBJ1-2; 7 bases line up with TRBD1. This CDR3 is 15 amino acids long. Germline CDR1 is MGHRA and CDR2 is YSYEKL. V shed 3 bases and J 7 bases; nucleotides not matched to a gene: 11. CDR3 loop: CASSHPWTGSGGYTF. Here the CDR3 DNA reads TGCGCCAGCAGCCACCCCTGGACAGGATCGGGTGGCTACACCTTC.

This rearrangement joins TRBV20-1 to TRBJ1-2, with D possibly matching TRBD1 (5 bases). This CDR3 contains 13 residues. The germline V and J ends were trimmed by 3 bases and 2 bases, with 10 bases remaining between them. The germline V gene encodes CDR1 DFQATT and CDR2 SNEGSKA (reference sequence). The CDR3 nucleotides read TGCAGTGCTAGGGTGGACAAAAACTATGGCTACACCTTC. Its translation is CSARVDKNYGYTF.

The chain combines TRBV28 with TRBJ2-7; 10 bases fit TRBD1. CDR1 is MDHEN and CDR2 is SYDVKM in the germline V gene. The length of the CDR3 is 14 residues. V lost 8 bases to trimming and J lost 3 bases; unmatched junction nucleotides: 7. This chain's CDR3 is CASYGGQGGYEQYF. As DNA, the CDR3 is TGTGCCAGCTATGGTGGACAGGGGGGCTACGAGCAGTACTTC.

The chain carries TRBV6-1 and TRBJ2-1; D possibly uses TRBD1 or TRBD2 (6 bases each). The CDR3 covers 16 residues. Trimming stripped 8 bases from V and 3 bases from J, with 20 bases between. Looked up from germline, CDR1 is MNHNS and CDR2 is SASEGT. CDR3 region: CASLGLSGQNYNEQFF. The CDR3 DNA is TGTGCCAGCTTAGGCCTTAGCGGACAGAACTACAATGAGCAGTTCTTC.

V gene TRBV5-5 combines with J gene TRBJ1-1; no clear D. V was pared by 6 bases and J by 8 bases, with 14 bases between. CDR1 and CDR2 (germline): SGHKS, YYEKEE (reference sequence). The CDR3 consists of 12 residues. CDR3 bases: TGTGCCAGCAATCTGAGCGGGCTGGAAGCTTTCTTT. Its protein product is CASNLSGLEAFF.

J is TRBJ2-5 and V is TRBV7-3; unclear D gene. V lost 2 bases to trimming and J lost 2 bases, with 12 bases between them. Germline V gene sequence: CDR1 SGHTA, CDR2 FQGTGA. This CDR3 has 15 amino acids. This chain's CDR3 is CASSLGLPSQETQYF. Written as DNA, the CDR3 is TGTGCCAGCAGCTTAGGTCTCCCTTCGCAAGAGACCCAGTACTTC.

Only a few counts were recorded for this clonotype. The chain is built from TRBV4-3 and TRBJ1-1, with D unresolved. The CDR3 has 14 residues. Germline V gene sequence: CDR1 LGHNA, CDR2 YSLEER. V was clipped by 1 base and J by 4 bases, with 10 bases between them. CDR3 sequence: CASSQGSAGTEAFF. CDR3 bases: TGCGCCAGCAGCCAAGGTTCCGCTGGCACTGAAGCTTTCTTT.

In regard to this clonotype: Germline and junction disagree at one end, which may indicate a read error. This chain uses TRBV12-5 with TRBJ2-7; 7 bases are a match to TRBD1. The CDR3 runs to 14 residues. Germline CDR1 is LGHNT and CDR2 is FRNRAP. The CDR3 loop is CASGPHRGVNERYF. The CDR3 coding sequence is TGTGCTAGTGGTCCGCACAGGGGAGTCAACGAGCGGTACTTC.

This clonotype was observed a few times. The genes are TRBV10-3 and TRBJ2-5, with TRBD2 matching 8 bases. Per the germline V gene, CDR1 is ENHRY and CDR2 is SYGVKD. This CDR3 spans 16 amino acids. J was trimmed by 0 bases and V by 10 bases; bases with no gene match: 13. CDR3 DNA sequence: TGTGCCACCCACGGCGGGGATAGCGGGAACCAAGAGACCCAGTACTTC. It is translated as CATHGGDSGNQETQYF.

Only a few counts were recorded for this clonotype. The chain recombines TRBV29-1 with TRBJ1-2; D gene uncertain. This CDR3 has 12 amino acids. CDR1 and CDR2 (germline): SQVTM, ANQGSEA. V lost 6 bases and J 0 bases, leaving 8 bases between the germline ends. CDR3 nucleotides: TGCAGCGTAAGCGCCCCTAACTATGGCTACACCTTC. Encoded protein: CSVSAPNYGYTF.

On this clonotype: Since no conserved phenylalanine or tryptophan closes the CDR3, a read error is the likely cause. The chain employs TRBV5-1 and TRBJ2-1; tentatively, D is TRBD1 or TRBD2 (6 bases each). The CDR3 sequence is 13 residues long. Germline V gives CDR1 SGHRS, CDR2 YFSETQ. Deletions cut 0 bases from V and 7 bases from J, with 8 bases between. CDR3 in DNA: TGCGCCAGCAGCTTGGTAGGGGGGAATGAGCAGTTCCTC. It translates to CASSLVGGNEQFL.

The table lists this clonotype with a few counts. The chain combines TRBV6-6 with TRBJ2-7; possibly TRBD1 or TRBD2 for D (5 bases each). Germline V gene lookup returns CDR1 MNHNY and CDR2 SVGAGI (reference sequence). The CDR3 is 12 amino acids. Trimming removed 2 bases at V and 6 bases at J, with 8 bases between. In nucleotides, the CDR3 is TGTGCCAGCAGTTACGGGGACGGCGAGCAGTACTTC. Amino acids: CASSYGDGEQYF.

The V and J genes are TRBV29-1 and TRBJ1-1, with 8 bases that match TRBD1. Losses at the gene ends were 7 bases for V and 5 bases for J; bases not matched to a gene: 9. The CDR3 has 13 residues. Germline V CDR1 and CDR2: SQVTM, ANQGSEA. In DNA, the CDR3 is TGCAGCGGACTACAGGGGGGAAGGACTGAAGCTTTCTTT. Translated: CSGLQGGRTEAFF. The whole variable domain, filled in from reference TRBV29-1 and TRBJ1-1, reads SAVISQKPSRDICQRGTSLTIQCQVDSQVTMMFWYRQQPGQSLTLIATANQGSEATYESGFVIDKFPISRPNLTFSTLTVSNMSPEDSSIYLCSGLQGGRTEAFFGQGTRLTVV.

In the case of this clonotype: The junction departs from the called germline gene at one end, perhaps through a read error. The chain couples TRBV5-1 to TRBJ2-7, with 9 bases that match TRBD2. CDR1 SGHRS and CDR2 YFSETQ come from the germline V gene. The CDR3 is 18 residues long. The CDR3 reads CAGSLGAGGTTSYNEQYF. The CDR3 region has the DNA TGCGCCGGCAGCTTGGGGGCGGGAGGGACAACCTCCTACAATGAGCAGTACTTC. Supplemented by reference TRBV5-1 and TRBJ2-7, the full variable domain reads KAGVTQTPRYLIKTRGQQVTLSCSPISGHRSVSWYQQTPGQGLQFLFEYFSETQRNKGNFPGRFSGRQFSNSRSEMNVSTLELGDSALYLCAGSLGAGGTTSYNEQYFGPGTRLTVT.

The table lists this clonotype with a few counts. This chain joins TRBV29-1 and TRBJ2-1; D call uncertain. CDR1 SQVTM and CDR2 ANQGSEA come from the germline V gene. There are 10 residues in the CDR3. With 0 bases removed from V and 10 bases from J, the gap between germline ends came to 4 bases. In nucleotides, the CDR3 is TGCAGCGTTGAAGATTCGGAGCAGTTCTTC. Translation gives CSVEDSEQFF.

This clonotype was observed a handful of times. The rearrangement uses TRBV6-5 and TRBJ2-7, with 11 bases identical to TRBD1. Germline V gene data show CDR1 as MNHEY and CDR2 as SVGAGI. The V segment lost 2 bases and the J segment 6 bases; nucleotides outside the gene matches: 6. The CDR3 is 15 amino acids. The CDR3 here is CASSYTGQGALEQYF. The CDR3 region has the DNA TGTGCCAGCAGTTACACAGGACAGGGGGCTCTCGAGCAGTACTTC.

In its sample, this clonotype was seen a few times. The rearrangement joins TRBV5-1 to TRBJ2-3; D unresolved. CDR3 length: 17 residues. Germline V gives CDR1 SGHRS, CDR2 YFSETQ. Between the trimmed V and J ends, which lost 0 bases and 4 bases, there was a span of 18 bases. The CDR3 is CASSLDRPGFSSDTQYF. The CDR3 DNA sequence: TGCGCCAGCAGCTTGGATCGCCCGGGCTTCTCGTCAGATACGCAGTATTTT.

This clonotype was counted a few times. The rearrangement uses TRBV5-1 and TRBJ1-1; TRBD1 might be the D (6 bases). Germline V gene data show CDR1 as SGHRS and CDR2 as YFSETQ. Trimming took 6 bases from V and 3 from J, leaving 12 bases between them. This CDR3 region has 13 residues. The CDR3: CASTPDRDTEAFF. Here the CDR3 DNA reads TGCGCCAGCACCCCGGACAGAGACACTGAAGCTTTCTTT.

Concerning this clonotype itself: A much larger clonotype is one base distant, so this may be a read error. The rearrangement uses TRBV7-2 and TRBJ2-3; D gene uncertain. This CDR3 contains 16 residues. The germline CDR1 and CDR2 sequences are SGHTA and FQGNSA. The DNA for the CDR3 is TGTGCCAGCAGCTTAGAGGCCGCTAATCCCACAGATACGCAGGATTTT. Its protein is CASSLEAANPTDTQDF.

This chain connects TRBV5-1 to TRBJ2-7, with 12 bases matching TRBD2. The germline V gene has CDR1 SGHRS and CDR2 YFSETQ. The J segment lost 4 bases and the V segment lost 2 bases, leaving 7 bases of the junction unmatched. The CDR3 sequence is 16 residues long. The CDR3 coding sequence is TGCGCCAGCAGCTTTGGGCTAGCGGGGGGGAATTACGAGCAGTACTTC. As protein: CASSFGLAGGNYEQYF.

The gene calls are TRBV20-1 and TRBJ1-2, with 8 bases that match TRBD1. V lost 3 bases, J lost 4 bases, and 4 bases stayed unmatched. The germline gives CDR1 DFQATT, CDR2 SNEGSKA (reference sequence). The CDR3 is 13 residues long. The CDR3 DNA reads as TGCAGTGCTAGGTGGACAGGGAGCTATGGCTACACCTTC. It codes for CSARWTGSYGYTF.

The gene calls are TRBV6-6 and TRBJ1-1; a weak D match, TRBD1 (5 bases). Germline CDR1 MNHNY, CDR2 SVGAGI (reference sequence). Between the trimmed V and J ends, which lost 9 bases and 0 bases, there was a span of 20 bases. The CDR3 consists of 16 residues. CDR3 region: CASGARFEGMNTEAFF. CDR3 coding DNA: TGTGCCAGTGGGGCTCGGTTTGAGGGTATGAACACTGAAGCTTTCTTT.

This clonotype was counted only a few times. The chain has TRBV12-3 or TRBV12-4 and TRBJ1-5; no reliable D call. V shed 3 bases and J shed 5 bases, with 8 bases lying between them. There are 13 residues in the CDR3. The CDR3 DNA follows: TGTGCCAGCAGTTTTGACGGAGATCAGCCCCAGCATTTT. Translation gives CASSFDGDQPQHF.

Points on this clonotype: A much larger clone lies one base from this, so it may be a read error. The V and J genes are TRBV4-3 and TRBJ2-3; D gene ambiguous. The CDR3 is made up of 14 amino acids. CDR1 and CDR2 from the germline V gene are LGHNA and YSLEER. V gave up 0 bases and J gave up 2 bases, with 6 bases separating them. CDR3 in DNA: TGCGCCAGCAGCCAAGATTCCGACACAGATACGCAGTATTTT. It yields the protein CASSQDSDTDTQYF.

This clonotype showed up just a few times. V is TRBV7-2 and J is TRBJ2-1; 9 nucleotides match TRBD1. From germline, CDR1 is SGHTA and CDR2 FQGNSA. V lost 6 bases, J lost 10 bases, and 22 bases stayed unmatched. This CDR3 region has 18 residues. In DNA, the CDR3 is TGTGCCAGCAGTCAGAGCATTACCGGGACAGGGTACAGGTTGGAGCAGTTCTTC. Its protein is CASSQSITGTGYRLEQFF.

The chain joins TRBV10-3 to TRBJ1-2, with TRBD1 matching 7 bases. The CDR3 is 16 residues long. V lost 8 bases, J lost 4 bases, and 16 bases stayed unmatched. CDR1 is ENHRY, CDR2 SYGVKD, per germline. CDR3: CAISGTDTLVRYGYTF. CDR3 DNA: TGTGCCATCTCCGGGACAGATACGCTCGTCCGCTATGGCTACACCTTC.

The chain has TRBV3-1 and TRBJ1-2; D uncertain. V lost 0 bases to trimming and J lost 4 bases, with 9 bases between them. Germline CDR1 reads LGHDT; CDR2 reads YNNKEL (reference sequence). The CDR3 totals 14 residues. The CDR3 protein is CASSQERTSYGYTF. CDR3 nucleotide sequence: TGTGCCAGCAGCCAAGAGAGGACGTCCTATGGCTACACCTTC.

This clonotype was seen repeatedly, ten times or more. The chain has TRBV5-1 and TRBJ2-3; D is perhaps TRBD2 (7 bases). The CDR3 is made up of 15 amino acids. Per germline, CDR1 SGHRS and CDR2 YFSETQ. Trimming removed 4 bases from V and 1 base from J, with 13 bases in between. The CDR3 DNA reads TGCGCCAGCAGCACAAGGGGGGGCGGCACAGATACGCAGTATTTT. It codes for CASSTRGGGTDTQYF.

This clonotype was observed a few times. The chain's CDR3 is CASRTPDRGFHEQYF. The CDR3 bases are TGTGCCAGCCGTACCCCGGACAGGGGGTTCCACGAGCAGTACTTC. The chain is built from TRBV6-5 and TRBJ2-7; the match to TRBD1 covers 10 bases. Germline CDR1 reads MNHEY; CDR2 reads SVGAGI. V lost 8 bases and J lost 5; bases outside the gene matches: 12. CDR3 size: 15 residues.

This clonotype was seen only a few times. This sequence joins TRBV11-2 and TRBJ2-4; TRBD1 agrees at 9 bases. V was clipped by 4 bases and J by 6 bases; unmatched bases: 7. The CDR3 loop spans 15 amino acids. CDR1 is SGHAT and CDR2 is FQNNGV in the germline V gene. The CDR3 here is CASSSRTGEGNIQYF. CDR3 DNA sequence: TGTGCCAGCAGCTCCCGGACAGGGGAGGGAAACATTCAGTACTTC.